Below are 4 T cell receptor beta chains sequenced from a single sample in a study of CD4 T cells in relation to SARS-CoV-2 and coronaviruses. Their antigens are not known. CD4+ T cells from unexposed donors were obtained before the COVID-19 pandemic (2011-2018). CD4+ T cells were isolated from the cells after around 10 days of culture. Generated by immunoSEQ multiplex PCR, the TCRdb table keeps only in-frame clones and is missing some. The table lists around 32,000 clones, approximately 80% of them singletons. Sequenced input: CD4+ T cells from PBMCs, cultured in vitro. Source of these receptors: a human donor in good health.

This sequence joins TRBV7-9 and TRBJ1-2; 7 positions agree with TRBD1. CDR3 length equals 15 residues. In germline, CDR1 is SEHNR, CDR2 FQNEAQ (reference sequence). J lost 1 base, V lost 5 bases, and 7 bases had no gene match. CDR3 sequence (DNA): TGTGCCAGCAGCAGGCTAGGGGGCCGTAACTATGGCTACACCTTC. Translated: CASSRLGGRNYGYTF.

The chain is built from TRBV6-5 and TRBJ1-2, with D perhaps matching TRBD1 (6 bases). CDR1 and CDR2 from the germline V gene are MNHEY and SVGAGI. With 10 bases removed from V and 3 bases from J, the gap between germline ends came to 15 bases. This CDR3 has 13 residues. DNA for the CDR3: TGTGCCACCTACAGGGTGATAGACTATGGCTACACCTTC. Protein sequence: CATYRVIDYGYTF.

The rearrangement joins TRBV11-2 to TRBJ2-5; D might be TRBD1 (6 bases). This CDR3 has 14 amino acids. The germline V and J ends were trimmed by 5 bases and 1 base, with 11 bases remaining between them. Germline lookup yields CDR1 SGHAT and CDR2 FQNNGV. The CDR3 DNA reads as TGTGCCAGCAGCCCAACAGGGTTCCAAGAGACCCAGTACTTC. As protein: CASSPTGFQETQYF.

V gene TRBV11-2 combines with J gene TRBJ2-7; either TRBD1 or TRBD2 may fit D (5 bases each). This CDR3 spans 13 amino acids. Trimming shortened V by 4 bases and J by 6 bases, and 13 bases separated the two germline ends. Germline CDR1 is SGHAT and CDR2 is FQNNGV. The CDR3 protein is CASSSPRGPEQYF. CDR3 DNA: TGTGCCAGCAGCTCCCCTCGGGGACCCGAGCAGTACTTC.